This TCR beta chain appears in the sequencing data of a study of graft-versus-host responses after intestinal transplantation. The overall study: Recipients uniformly received anti-thymocyte globulin induction, followed by tacrolimus and steroids for around 3 years.

Study results and caveats: Analysis identified GvH clones in recipient marrow, with some appearing first in ileum or blood.

The length of the CDR3 is 12 residues. Germline V CDR1 and CDR2: SGHAT, FQNNGV. V lost 3 bases and J 4 bases, leaving 3 bases between the germline ends. Sequenced by immunoSEQ multiplex PCR; TCRdb stores in-frame clones only, minus some. The data show 90,000 to 150,000 clones, approximately 95% seen once. This clone was recorded once. Its antigen is currently unknown. Sequences were derived from unstimulated CD4+ T cells sorted from spleen or lymph node cells, sampled before intestinal transplant. This chain joins TRBV11-2 and TRBJ2-2; no reliable D call. The TCR comes from a human donor who received an intestinal transplant. CDR3 residues: CASSLATGELFF. CDR3 sequence (DNA): TGTGCCAGCAGCTTGGCCACCGGGGAGCTGTTTTTT.